These 8 T cell receptor beta chains were sequenced from one sample in a study of cytomegalovirus exposure and HLA in healthy donors. PCR involved 60 Vbeta and 13 Jbeta primers. This table comes from immunoSEQ multiplex PCR, and its TCRdb copy is limited to in-frame clones, with some not included. The profile shows 150,000 or so clones, approximately 82% of them singletons. Sequenced input: PBMCs. The receptors come from a man aged 50 or older in good health and CMV-seropositive.

The sample holds one count of this clone. This rearrangement joins TRBV5-6 to TRBJ1-6, with a possible D match to TRBD1 (5 bases). V lost 2 bases, J lost 5 bases, and 11 bases lay in between. Germline CDR1 is SGHDT and CDR2 is YYEEEE. The CDR3 runs to 15 residues. DNA for the CDR3: TGTGCCAGCAGCTTTCGTCGGGGGAATAATTCACCCCTCCACTTT. It encodes CASSFRRGNNSPLHF. Combining the CDR3 with reference TRBV5-6 and TRBJ1-6 gives the whole variable domain DAGVTQSPTHLIKTRGQQVTLRCSPKSGHDTVSWYQQALGQGPQFIFQYYEEEERQRGNFPDRFSGHQFPNYSSELNVNALLLGDSALYLCASSFRRGNNSPLHFGNGTRLTVT.

The chain has TRBV7-6 and TRBJ1-1, with D maybe TRBD1 (5 bases). The CDR3 runs to 15 residues. Germline V lookup: CDR1 SGHVS, CDR2 FNYEAQ. V lost 0 bases and J 4 bases, leaving 12 bases between the germline ends. The CDR3 DNA follows: TGTGCCAGCAGCTTAGCAGGGACGGGAGGCACTGAAGCTTTCTTT. The encoded protein is CASSLAGTGGTEAFF.

This clone has just a few counts. The chain couples TRBV11-3 to TRBJ1-2, with D maybe TRBD1 (5 bases). Germline V gene lookup returns CDR1 SGHNT and CDR2 YENEEA. This CDR3 comprises 12 residues. V was trimmed by 5 bases and J by 8 bases, leaving 12 bases between them. CDR3 protein: CASSLNGAGYTF. DNA for the CDR3: TGTGCCAGCAGCCTTAATGGGGCGGGCTACACCTTC.

The rearrangement joins TRBV15 to TRBJ1-5; perhaps TRBD1 as D (5 bases). Germline V gene sequence: CDR1 LNHNV, CDR2 YYDKDF (reference sequence). V was cut by 1 base and J by 6 bases, with 7 bases left in between. This CDR3 has 13 residues. The CDR3: CATSRVGGQPQHF. The CDR3 DNA is TGTGCCACCAGCAGAGTGGGGGGTCAGCCCCAGCATTTT.

The chain combines TRBV6-4 with TRBJ2-3; 8 nucleotides align to TRBD2. Looked up from germline, CDR1 is MRHNA and CDR2 is SNTAGT. This CDR3 region has 14 residues. Unmatched junction bases numbered 4, after V lost 4 bases and J lost 4 bases. The CDR3 nucleotides are TGTGCCAGCAGTGGGACTAGCTTCGCAGATACGCAGTATTTT. It is translated as CASSGTSFADTQYF.

The V gene is TRBV29-1, the J gene TRBJ2-5; D perhaps matches TRBD1 (7 bases). The V gene lost 4 bases and the J gene lost 0 bases, with 18 bases spanning the gap. Germline-derived CDR1 and CDR2 are SQVTM and ANQGSEA. This CDR3 has 16 residues. CDR3 loop: CSVGLQGPGDQETQYF. As DNA, the CDR3 is TGCAGCGTTGGTCTACAGGGGCCGGGGGACCAAGAGACCCAGTACTTC.

The CDR3 loop is CASSYSSGDYGYTF. Here the CDR3 DNA reads TGTGCCAGCAGTTACTCATCAGGTGACTATGGCTACACCTTC. The rearrangement links TRBV6-6 to TRBJ1-2; D ambiguous. CDR1 is MNHNY and CDR2 is SVGAGI in the germline V gene (reference sequence). The CDR3 runs 14 residues. Trimming pared 0 bases from V and 3 bases from J, leaving 8 bases between.

This clone was seen a single time. The chain links TRBV2 to TRBJ2-1, with 8 bases matching TRBD2. V lost 2 bases and J lost 7; bases outside the gene matches: 7. CDR1 is SNHLY and CDR2 is FYNNEI in the germline V gene. The CDR3 has 15 residues. The chain's CDR3 is CASSERAGTRNEQFF. CDR3 coding DNA: TGTGCCAGCAGTGAACGGGCCGGGACTAGAAATGAGCAGTTCTTC.